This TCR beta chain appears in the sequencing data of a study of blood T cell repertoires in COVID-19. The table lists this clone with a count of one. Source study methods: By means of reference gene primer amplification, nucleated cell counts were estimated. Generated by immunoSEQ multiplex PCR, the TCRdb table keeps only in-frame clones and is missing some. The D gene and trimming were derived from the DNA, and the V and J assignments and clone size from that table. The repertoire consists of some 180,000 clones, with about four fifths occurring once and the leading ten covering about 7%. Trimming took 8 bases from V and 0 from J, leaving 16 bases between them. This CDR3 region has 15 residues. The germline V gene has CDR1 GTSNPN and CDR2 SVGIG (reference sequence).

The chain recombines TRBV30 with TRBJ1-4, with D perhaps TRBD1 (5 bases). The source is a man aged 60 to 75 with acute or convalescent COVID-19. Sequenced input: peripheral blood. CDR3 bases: TGTGCCCGATCCACCACGGGGGCAACTAATGAAAAACTGTTTTTT. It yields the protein CARSTTGATNEKLFF.